This TCR beta chain was found in a study of CD8 T cells in Susac syndrome. The RNA, about 0.5 to 1 ug, was put through reverse transcription using random hexamers. A multiplex approach, immunoSEQ multiplex PCR, amplified TCR beta CDR3 across 54 Vbeta and 13 Jbeta. TCRdb independently ran MiXCR on the immunoSEQ multiplex PCR reads; one entry per CDR3 protein. The repertoire holds fewer than 200,000 distinct CDR3 sequences, with roughly 94% as singletons. Germline values: CDR1 SGDLS, CDR2 YYNGEE. CDR3 length: 16 residues. J was trimmed by 5 bases and V by 10 bases; bases with no gene match: 13. From blood CD8+ and CD4+ T cells, TCR beta sequences were generated. TEMRA cells were enriched by FACS, and CD4+ and CD8+ T cells were negatively isolated.

The chain recombines TRBV9 with TRBJ2-2; TRBD1 agrees at 11 bases. The TCR was taken from a human donor in good health. Sequencing input: CD4+ T cells from PBMCs. CDR3 sequence (DNA): TGTGCCGCCCCGGGACAGGGGGGAAGAGGGACCGGGGAGCTGTTTTTT. This gives the protein CAAPGQGGRGTGELFF.